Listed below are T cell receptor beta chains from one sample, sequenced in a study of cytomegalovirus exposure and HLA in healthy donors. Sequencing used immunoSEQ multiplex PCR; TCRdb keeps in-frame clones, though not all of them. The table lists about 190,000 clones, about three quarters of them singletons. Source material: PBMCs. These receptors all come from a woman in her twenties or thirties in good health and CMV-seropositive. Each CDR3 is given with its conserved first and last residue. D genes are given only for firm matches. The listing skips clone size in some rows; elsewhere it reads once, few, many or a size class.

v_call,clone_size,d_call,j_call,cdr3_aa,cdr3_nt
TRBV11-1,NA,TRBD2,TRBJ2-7,CASSPFSGEPFEQYF,TGTGCCAGCAGTCCTTTTAGCGGGGAACCCTTTGAGCAGTACTTC
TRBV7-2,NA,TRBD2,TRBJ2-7,CASSPRREGATYF,TGTGCCAGCAGCCCGCGGCGGGAGGGGGCCACGTACTTC
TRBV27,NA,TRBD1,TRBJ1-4,CASMRQGGEKLFF,TGTGCCAGCATGCGACAGGGAGGTGAAAAACTGTTTTTT
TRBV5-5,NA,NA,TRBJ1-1,CASSLRGQMNTEAFF,TGTGCCAGCAGCTTGAGGGGCCAGATGAACACTGAAGCTTTCTTT
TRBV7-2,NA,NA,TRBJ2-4,CASSRTGITLAKNIQYF,TGTGCCAGCAGTCGAACGGGGATAACACTAGCCAAAAACATTCAGTACTTC
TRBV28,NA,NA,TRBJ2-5,CASGTGGTQYF,TGTGCCAGCGGGACTGGAGGGACCCAGTACTTC
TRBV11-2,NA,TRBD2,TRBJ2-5,CASSSLAGDWYQETQYF,TGTGCCAGCAGCTCCCTAGCGGGGGACTGGTACCAAGAGACCCAGTACTTC
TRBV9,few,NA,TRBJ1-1,CASKADLNTEAFF,TGTGCCAGCAAAGCGGATTTGAACACTGAAGCTTTCTTT
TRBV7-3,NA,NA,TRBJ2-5,CASSLRGRETQYF,TGTGCCAGCAGCTTAAGGGGCAGGGAGACCCAGTACTTC
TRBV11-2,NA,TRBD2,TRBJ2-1,CASSSTSGAINEQFF,TGTGCCAGCAGCTCGACTAGCGGGGCGATCAATGAGCAGTTCTTC
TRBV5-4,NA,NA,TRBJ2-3,CASSLSGQATSTDTQYF,TGTGCCAGCAGCTTGAGCGGGCAGGCCACTAGCACAGATACGCAGTATTTT
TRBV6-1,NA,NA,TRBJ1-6,CASTLEVRGNSPLHF,TGTGCCAGCACCCTAGAGGTACGGGGGAATTCACCCCTCCACTTT
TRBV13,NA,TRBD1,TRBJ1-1,CASSYGGTGRTEAFF,TGTGCCAGCAGCTATGGCGGGACAGGGAGGACTGAAGCTTTCTTT
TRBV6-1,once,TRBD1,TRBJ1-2,CASSRDSNYGYTF,TGTGCCAGCAGCCGGGACAGTAACTATGGCTACACCTTC
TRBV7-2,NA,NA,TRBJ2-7,CASSLKRSTYEQYF,TGTGCCAGCAGCTTAAAGCGGTCCACCTACGAGCAGTACTTC
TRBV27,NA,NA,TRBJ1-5,CASSPLGVGGSKRQHF,TGTGCCAGCAGTCCTCTGGGGGTAGGAGGGAGTAAACGCCAGCATTTT
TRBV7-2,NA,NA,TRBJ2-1,CASSSRPPGSSYNEQFF,TGTGCCAGCAGCTCCCGACCTCCAGGAAGCTCCTACAATGAGCAGTTCTTC
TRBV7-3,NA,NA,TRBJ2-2,CASSLGGKGAPGELFF,TGTGCCAGCAGCCTAGGCGGGAAGGGGGCGCCGGGGGAGCTGTTTTTT
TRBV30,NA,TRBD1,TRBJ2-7,CAWADRGQYEQYF,TGTGCCTGGGCTGACAGGGGGCAGTACGAGCAGTACTTC
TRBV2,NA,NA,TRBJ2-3,CASSILRDTQYF,TGTGCCAGCAGTATTCTCCGAGATACGCAGTATTTT
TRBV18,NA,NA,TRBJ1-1,CASSPDSMAFF,TGTGCCAGCTCACCAGACAGTATGGCTTTCTTT
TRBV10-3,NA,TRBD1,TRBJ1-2,CAISRTGDGYTF,TGTGCCATCAGCAGGACAGGGGATGGCTACACCTTC
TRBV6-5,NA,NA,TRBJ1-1,CASSYGYNGVEAFF,TGTGCCAGCAGTTACGGTTACAACGGGGTTGAAGCTTTCTTT
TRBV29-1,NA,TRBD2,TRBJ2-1,CSVAGLAVPSSYNEQFF,TGCAGCGTCGCCGGACTAGCGGTACCGAGCTCCTACAATGAGCAGTTCTTC
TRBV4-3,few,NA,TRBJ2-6,CASSQAVFGGSSGANVLTF,TGCGCCAGCAGCCAGGCAGTATTTGGGGGGAGCTCTGGGGCCAACGTCCTGACTTTC
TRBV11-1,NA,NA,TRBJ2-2,CASSSGVDTGELFF,TGTGCCAGCAGCTCGGGGGTAGACACCGGGGAGCTGTTTTTT
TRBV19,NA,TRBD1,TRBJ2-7,CASSLGQGETYEQYF,TGTGCCAGTAGTCTCGGACAGGGCGAAACCTACGAGCAGTACTTC
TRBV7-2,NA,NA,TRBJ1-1,CASSPRGYGTEAFF,TGTGCCAGCAGCCCTCGGGGGTACGGCACTGAAGCTTTCTTT
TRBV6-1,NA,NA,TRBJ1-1,CASSVLRGATEAFF,TGTGCCAGCAGTGTACTCCGCGGGGCCACTGAAGCTTTCTTT
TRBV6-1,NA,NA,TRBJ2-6,CASSGQMVSGANVLTF,TGTGCCAGCAGTGGACAGATGGTCTCTGGGGCCAACGTCCTGACTTTC
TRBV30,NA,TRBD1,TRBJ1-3,CAWSVAGGGNTIYF,TGTGCCTGGAGTGTGGCAGGGGGAGGAAACACCATATATTTT
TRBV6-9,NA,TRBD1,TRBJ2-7,CASSYADRGQYEQYF,TGTGCCAGCAGTTATGCCGACAGGGGGCAGTACGAGCAGTACTTC
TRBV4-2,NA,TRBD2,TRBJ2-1,CASSRFLAGGLNEQFF,TGTGCCAGCAGCCGCTTCCTAGCGGGGGGGTTAAATGAGCAGTTCTTC
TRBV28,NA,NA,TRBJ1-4,CASLSAGEEKLFF,TGTGCCAGCCTCTCGGCAGGGGAAGAAAAACTGTTTTTT
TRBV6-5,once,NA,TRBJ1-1,CASNVEGKAFF,TGTGCCAGCAATGTGGAGGGGAAAGCTTTCTTT
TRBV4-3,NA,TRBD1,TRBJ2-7,CASSQGGTAFYEQYF,TGCGCCAGCAGCCAGGGTGGGACAGCCTTCTACGAGCAGTACTTC
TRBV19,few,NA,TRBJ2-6,CASSPRTVSGANVLTF,TGTGCCAGTAGTCCCCGCACAGTCTCTGGGGCCAACGTCCTGACTTTC
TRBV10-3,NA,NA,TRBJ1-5,CAIRGQGPDQPQHF,TGTGCCATCAGAGGTCAGGGGCCGGATCAGCCCCAGCATTTT
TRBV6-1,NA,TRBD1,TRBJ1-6,CASSGQGYSPLHF,TGTGCCAGCAGTGGACAGGGGTATTCACCCCTCCACTTT
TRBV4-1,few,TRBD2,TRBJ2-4,CASSQEGNSGGIRTKNIQYF,TGCGCCAGCAGCCAAGAGGGAAACAGCGGGGGGATTCGAACCAAAAACATTCAGTACTTC
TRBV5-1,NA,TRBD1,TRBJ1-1,CASSSGLGQGAEAFF,TGCGCCAGCAGCTCGGGCTTGGGACAGGGGGCTGAAGCTTTCTTT
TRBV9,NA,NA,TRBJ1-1,CASSVVRDTNTEAFF,TGTGCCAGCAGCGTAGTAAGAGATACCAACACTGAAGCTTTCTTT
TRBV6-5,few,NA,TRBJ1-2,CASTNGEYGYTF,TGTGCCAGCACCAACGGGGAGTATGGCTACACCTTC